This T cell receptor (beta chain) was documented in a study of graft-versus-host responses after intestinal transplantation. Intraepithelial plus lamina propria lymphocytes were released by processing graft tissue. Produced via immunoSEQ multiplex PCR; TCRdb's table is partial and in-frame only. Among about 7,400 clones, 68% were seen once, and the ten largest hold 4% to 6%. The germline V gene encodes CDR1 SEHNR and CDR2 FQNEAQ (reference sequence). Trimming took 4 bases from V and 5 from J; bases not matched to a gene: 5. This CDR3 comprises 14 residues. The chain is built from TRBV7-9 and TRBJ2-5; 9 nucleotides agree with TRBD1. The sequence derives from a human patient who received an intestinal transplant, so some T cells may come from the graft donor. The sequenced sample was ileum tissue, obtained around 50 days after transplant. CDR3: CASSYDRGGETQYF. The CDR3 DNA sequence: TGTGCCAGCAGCTACGACAGGGGGGGTGAGACCCAGTACTTC.